These 23 T cell receptor beta chains came from one sample sequenced in a study of CD8 T cells in ankylosing spondylitis. TCRdb reanalysed the 5' RACE reads using MiXCR and keeps one entry per CDR3 protein. Of about 90,000 distinct CDR3 sequences listed, 25% to 35% are singletons. Input material: blood, either unsorted or a sorted T cell fraction (not recorded which). The receptors come from a male donor with ankylosing spondylitis or in good health (not recorded which).

This clonotype was picked up a small number of times. The chain is built from TRBV5-1 and TRBJ1-3, with D possibly matching TRBD1 (5 bases). Germline CDR1 and CDR2: SGHRS and YFSETQ. This CDR3 is built from 14 residues. V lost 2 bases, J lost 1 base, and 7 bases lay in between. The CDR3 loop reads CASSFTGSGNTIYF. Here the CDR3 DNA reads TGCGCCAGCAGCTTCACAGGATCTGGAAACACCATATATTTT.

This clonotype appeared a single time. The chain recombines TRBV4-2 with TRBJ1-6, with a possible D match to TRBD1 (5 bases). CDR3 length equals 14 residues. Deletions cut 6 bases from V and 2 bases from J, with 8 bases between. In germline, CDR1 is LGHNA, CDR2 YNFKEQ. Here the CDR3 reads CASRTGAYNSPLHF. In nucleotides, the CDR3 is TGTGCCAGCAGGACGGGGGCCTATAATTCACCCCTCCACTTT.

This clonotype was counted ten times or more. The chain uses TRBV5-1 and TRBJ1-1, with D possibly being TRBD1 (6 bases). The V end lost 0 bases, the J end lost 4 bases, and 13 bases lay between the germline ends. The CDR3 has 15 amino acids. Germline lookup yields CDR1 SGHRS and CDR2 YFSETQ. CDR3: CASSLGGGGSTEAFF. The CDR3 DNA is TGCGCCAGCAGCTTGGGAGGAGGGGGGAGCACTGAAGCTTTCTTT.

This clonotype was seen more than once but under ten times. The rearrangement joins TRBV5-1 to TRBJ2-1, with 9 bases aligning to TRBD2. V lost 5 bases to trimming and J lost 3 bases; unmatched junction nucleotides: 9. This CDR3 region has 16 residues. From germline, CDR1 is SGHRS and CDR2 YFSETQ. The CDR3: CASSNPSSGIYNEQFF. The CDR3 nucleotides read TGCGCCAGCAGTAATCCGTCTAGCGGGATCTACAATGAGCAGTTCTTC.

This sequence joins TRBV5-1 and TRBJ2-3; 9 bases map to TRBD2. Germline V gene sequence: CDR1 SGHRS, CDR2 YFSETQ. With V trimmed by 0 bases and J by 2 bases, 4 bases remained unmatched. The CDR3 extends over 16 amino acids. CDR3 nucleotide sequence: TGCGCCAGCAGCTTGGTCACTAGCGGGTACACAGATACGCAGTATTTT. It translates to CASSLVTSGYTDTQYF. Together with reference TRBV5-1 and TRBJ2-3, the CDR3 gives the full variable domain: KAGVTQTPRYLIKTRGQQVTLSCSPISGHRSVSWYQQTPGQGLQFLFEYFSETQRNKGNFPGRFSGRQFSNSRSEMNVSTLELGDSALYLCASSLVTSGYTDTQYFGPGTRLTVL.

This chain connects TRBV27 to TRBJ2-1; 9 nucleotides agree with TRBD1. Per the germline V gene, CDR1 is MNHEY and CDR2 is SMNVEV (reference sequence). The CDR3 length is 14 residues. J was trimmed by 5 bases and V by 7 bases; bases with no gene match: 6. This chain's CDR3 is CASIRQGVHNEQFF. DNA for the CDR3: TGTGCCAGCATCCGACAGGGGGTTCACAATGAGCAGTTCTTC.

This clonotype was seen only a few times. The chain uses TRBV7-2 and TRBJ2-1; a weak D match, TRBD1 (5 bases). Trimming cost V 0 bases and J 10 bases, with 10 bases left between them. The CDR3 has 13 residues. Looked up from germline, CDR1 is SGHTA and CDR2 is FQGNSA. The CDR3 sequence is CASSLASRGEQFF. The CDR3, as DNA: TGTGCCAGCAGCTTAGCGTCTAGGGGCGAGCAGTTCTTC.

This clonotype was observed a few times. The chain combines TRBV15 with TRBJ2-5; no definite D call. Trimming removed 0 bases at V and 2 bases at J, with 7 bases between. Germline V gene sequence: CDR1 LNHNV, CDR2 YYDKDF (reference sequence). CDR3 length equals 14 residues. CDR3 in DNA: TGTGCCACCAGCAGAGATCCTCGACAAGAGACCCAGTACTTC. Translation: CATSRDPRQETQYF.

The table lists this clonotype with a few counts. This chain uses TRBV15 with TRBJ1-1, with D tentatively TRBD1 (6 bases). The V and J ends lost 5 bases and 9 bases respectively, with 25 bases between them. The CDR3 loop spans 16 amino acids. Germline V gene sequence: CDR1 LNHNV, CDR2 YYDKDF (reference sequence). The CDR3 here is CATSGGRGASHGQAFF. The CDR3 region has the DNA TGTGCCACCAGCGGAGGTAGGGGGGCCAGTCACGGTCAAGCTTTCTTT.

This chain joins TRBV12-3 or TRBV12-4 and TRBJ2-5; no clear D gene. V lost 2 bases and J 5 bases, leaving 6 bases between the germline ends. The CDR3 spans 12 residues. CDR3 coding DNA: TGTGCCAGCAGTTTAAAACCGGAGACCCAGTACTTC. Encoded protein: CASSLKPETQYF.

This clonotype showed up many times. The chain joins TRBV12-3 or TRBV12-4 to TRBJ1-1; D uncertain. The V end lost 0 bases, the J end lost 1 base, and 6 bases lay between the germline ends. The CDR3 extends over 14 amino acids. The CDR3 reads CASSLAATNTEAFF. The CDR3 DNA follows: TGTGCCAGCAGTTTAGCAGCCACGAACACTGAAGCTTTCTTT.

DNA for the CDR3: TGTGCCAGCAGCCAAGCCCGGGCGGGCTACACCTTC. Translating gives CASSQARAGYTF. The rearrangement links TRBV3-1 to TRBJ1-2; no clear D. Germline CDR1 and CDR2: LGHDT and YNNKEL (reference sequence). The ends were cut back, 1 base at V and 8 bases at J, with 8 bases in the middle. The CDR3 sequence is 12 residues long.

This clonotype was seen just once. V usage is TRBV7-3 and J usage is TRBJ2-7; 7 nucleotides match TRBD2. The ends lost 5 bases at V and 3 bases at J; junction bases unmatched: 19. Per the germline V gene, CDR1 is SGHTA and CDR2 is FQGTGA. The CDR3 has 18 residues. In nucleotides, the CDR3 is TGTGCCAGCAGCCCCGACCTCTTAAGCGGGAACACGAGCTACGAGCAGTACGTC. This gives the protein CASSPDLLSGNTSYEQYV.

V and J are TRBV5-1 and TRBJ1-6, with 7 bases matching TRBD1. This CDR3 region has 15 residues. Germline V CDR1 and CDR2: SGHRS, YFSETQ. V was pared by 4 bases and J by 6 bases, with 7 bases of the junction left unmatched. The CDR3 here is CASSPRAGGNSPLHF. The CDR3 DNA sequence: TGCGCCAGCAGCCCTAGGGCAGGGGGTAATTCACCCCTCCACTTT.

This clonotype came up a few times. CDR3 in amino acids: CASSQGQGENQPQHF. The CDR3 DNA reads TGTGCCAGCTCTCAGGGACAGGGGGAAAATCAGCCCCAGCATTTT. The chain combines TRBV18 with TRBJ1-5; 11 nucleotides agree with TRBD1. J gave up 4 bases and V 6 bases, and 5 bases lay outside the gene matches. Per germline, CDR1 KGHSH and CDR2 LQKENI. The length of the CDR3 is 15 residues.

The V call is TRBV20-1, the J call TRBJ2-1; TRBD2 aligns across 7 bases. The CDR3 spans 13 residues. With V trimmed by 4 bases and J by 8 bases, 8 bases remained unmatched. The V gene's germline CDR1 is DFQATT and CDR2 SNEGSKA (reference sequence). CDR3 sequence: CSATGGGPHEQFF. DNA of the CDR3: TGCAGTGCTACCGGGGGAGGGCCTCATGAGCAGTTCTTC.

This sequence joins TRBV20-1 and TRBJ2-3; TRBD2 matches at 8 bases. The CDR3 sequence is 16 residues long. Germline assignment: CDR1 DFQATT and CDR2 SNEGSKA (reference sequence). The V and J ends lost 4 bases and 0 bases, in that order; junction bases with no gene match: 9. CDR3 sequence (DNA): TGCAGTGCTACCCGGCCGGGACTAGTGAGCACAGATACGCAGTATTTT. It specifies CSATRPGLVSTDTQYF.

The chain carries TRBV27 and TRBJ1-2; D gene uncertain. This CDR3 has 14 amino acids. V dropped 1 base and J dropped 5 bases, with 11 bases sitting between them. Germline V gene lookup returns CDR1 MNHEY and CDR2 SMNVEV (reference sequence). CDR3 nucleotides: TGTGCCAGCAGTTTATTTGGACCGGATTATGGCTACACCTTC. Translating it yields CASSLFGPDYGYTF.

This chain joins TRBV20-1 and TRBJ2-7; D is uncertain. V lost 0 bases, J lost 1 base, and 7 bases lay in between. The V gene's germline CDR1 is DFQATT and CDR2 SNEGSKA (reference sequence). The CDR3 contains 13 residues. The CDR3 bases are TGCAGTGCTAGAGACCCGGTGTCCTACGAGCAGTACGTC. Its protein is CSARDPVSYEQYV.

This clonotype was detected only a few times. CDR3 coding DNA: TGTGCCAGCAGCTTTACCCGGGACAGAAACACCGGGGAGCTGTTTTTT. Translation: CASSFTRDRNTGELFF. This rearrangement joins TRBV7-6 to TRBJ2-2, with 7 bases that match TRBD1. This CDR3 spans 16 amino acids. The ends lost 3 bases at V and 2 bases at J; junction bases unmatched: 6. In germline, CDR1 is SGHVS, CDR2 FNYEAQ. Drawing the rest from reference TRBV7-6 and TRBJ2-2, the complete variable domain is GAGVSQSPRYKVTKRGQDVALRCDPISGHVSLYWYRQALGQGPEFLTYFNYEAQQDKSGLPNDRFSAERPEGSISTLTIQRTEQRDSAMYRCASSFTRDRNTGELFFGEGSRLTVL.

The chain couples TRBV7-8 to TRBJ2-1; weak D call: TRBD2 (5 bases). V lost 0 bases, J lost 4 bases, and 10 bases lay in between. The CDR3 runs to 15 residues. Germline V gene data show CDR1 as SGHVS and CDR2 as FQNEAQ. The CDR3 DNA reads as TGTGCCAGCAGCTTAGCGTGGGCGGGTTACAATGAGCAGTTCTTC. This translates into CASSLAWAGYNEQFF. The full variable domain, rest sourced from reference TRBV7-8 and TRBJ2-1, is GAGVSQSPRYKVAKRGQDVALRCDPISGHVSLFWYQQALGQGPEFLTYFQNEAQLDKSGLPSDRFFAERPEGSVSTLKIQRTQQEDSAVYLCASSLAWAGYNEQFFGPGTRLTVL.

This clonotype was detected a few times. This chain uses TRBV6-2 or TRBV6-3 with TRBJ2-1, with 9 bases lining up with TRBD2. The trim removed 2 bases at V and 7 bases at J, leaving 6 bases unmatched. The CDR3 has 15 residues. Looked up from germline, CDR1 is MNHEY and CDR2 is SVGEGT. The CDR3 DNA reads TGTGCCAGCAGTTACGGCGGGGGGGCAACAAATGAGCAGTTCTTC. This gives the protein CASSYGGGATNEQFF.

This clonotype was seen many times. The chain employs TRBV20-1 and TRBJ2-4; no firm D call. The V gene lost 8 bases and the J gene lost 0 bases, with 11 bases spanning the gap. The CDR3 runs 13 residues. CDR1 and CDR2 (germline): DFQATT, SNEGSKA (reference sequence). The CDR3 here is CSLAVLAKNIQYF. DNA for the CDR3: TGCAGTTTGGCCGTCCTAGCCAAAAACATTCAGTACTTC.